Each of the 25 T cell receptor beta chains below was sequenced from the same sample in a study of human T cells and chemical hapten exposure. The time point was: patch test 2, 6 weeks after DPC sensitization. As to treatment: therapeutic diphenylcyclopropenone sensitization with weekly scalp DPC. TCRdb itself ran the RACE reads through MiXCR, one entry per CDR3 protein. Of around 82,000 distinct CDR3 sequences listed, approximately 6.6% were seen once; the top ten hold 1% to 1.5%. The specimen was whole blood, collected in connection with sensitization to the hapten diphenylcyclopropenone (DPC). These TCRs come from a woman under 40 with alopecia areata. Some clones in this sample may be carry-over from other donors' samples.

This clonotype has just a few counts. The rearrangement joins TRBV12-3 or TRBV12-4 to TRBJ1-2; TRBD1 might be the D (5 bases). V was trimmed by 4 bases and J by 1 base, leaving 13 bases between them. This CDR3 contains 15 residues. The CDR3 loop reads CASSSSWGGNYGYTF. The CDR3 DNA is TGTGCCAGCAGTTCGTCCTGGGGGGGTAACTATGGCTACACCTTC.

The chain links TRBV5-4 to TRBJ2-3; TRBD2 agrees at 7 bases. There are 16 residues in the CDR3. V gave up 3 bases and J gave up 2 bases; unmatched junction bases: 9. The germline V gene encodes CDR1 SGHNT and CDR2 YYREEE (reference sequence). As DNA, the CDR3 is TGTGCCAGCAGCTGGAGGACTAGTACCTACACAGATACGCAGTATTTT. Translation: CASSWRTSTYTDTQYF.

At least ten counts were recorded for this clonotype. The V gene is TRBV20-1, the J gene TRBJ2-3; weak D call: TRBD2 (6 bases). CDR1 DFQATT and CDR2 SNEGSKA come from the germline V gene (reference sequence). The CDR3 is 11 amino acids. V was trimmed by 6 bases and J by 11 bases, leaving 15 bases between them. CDR3 sequence (DNA): TGCAGTGCCGTGGAGGGGCATGGGCAGTATTTT. Protein sequence: CSAVEGHGQYF.

This clonotype has a count of ten or more. The chain uses TRBV18 and TRBJ2-3; D is unclear. Trimming pared 3 bases from V and 3 bases from J, leaving 4 bases between. The CDR3 runs to 12 residues. From germline, CDR1 is KGHSH and CDR2 LQKENI. The CDR3 here is CASSPQTDTQYF. DNA for the CDR3: TGTGCCAGCTCACCGCAAACAGATACGCAGTATTTT.

This chain's CDR3 is CASSSQGRWEKLFF. The CDR3, as DNA: TGTGCCAGCAGTTCACAGGGAAGGTGGGAAAAACTGTTTTTT. V gene TRBV28 combines with J gene TRBJ1-4; TRBD1 might be the D (6 bases). V lost 4 bases and J lost 8, with 14 bases in between. This CDR3 spans 14 amino acids. Looked up from germline, CDR1 is MDHEN and CDR2 is SYDVKM.

This clonotype has at least ten counts. J is TRBJ2-3 and V is TRBV5-5, with TRBD2 matching over 7 bases. The CDR3 is 13 amino acids. Germline CDR1 SGHKS, CDR2 YYEKEE (reference sequence). V was pared by 4 bases and J by 11 bases, with 10 bases of the junction left unmatched. The chain's CDR3 is CASSIGVAGEQYF. For the CDR3, the DNA is TGTGCCAGCAGCATTGGGGTCGCGGGGGAGCAGTATTTT.

This clonotype was observed a handful of times. The J gene is TRBJ1-6, the V gene TRBV12-3 or TRBV12-4; D gene uncertain. The CDR3 sequence is 12 residues long. Trimming pared 2 bases from V and 9 bases from J, leaving 5 bases between. In DNA form, the CDR3 reads TGTGCCAGCAGTTTATGGGGTTCACCCCTCCACTTT. As protein: CASSLWGSPLHF.

The sample holds many counts of this clonotype. The CDR3 protein is CASSPGQLNQPQHF. The CDR3 coding sequence is TGTGCCAGCTCACCTGGACAGCTCAATCAGCCCCAGCATTTT. J is TRBJ1-5 and V is TRBV18, with a tentative D call TRBD1 (6 bases). Trimming pared 3 bases from V and 3 bases from J, leaving 9 bases between. This CDR3 is 14 amino acids long. The germline CDR1 and CDR2 sequences are KGHSH and LQKENI.

In this sample, this clonotype turned up many times. The gene calls are TRBV4-2 and TRBJ2-3; 8 positions agree with TRBD1. This CDR3 is built from 15 residues. Per germline, CDR1 LGHNA and CDR2 YNFKEQ. J lost 3 bases, V lost 1 base, and 3 bases had no gene match. The CDR3 region is CASSQAQGATDTQYF. The CDR3 DNA reads TGTGCCAGCAGCCAAGCCCAGGGGGCAACAGATACGCAGTATTTT.

V usage is TRBV6-5 and J usage is TRBJ1-1, with TRBD1 identical over 7 bases. This CDR3 contains 14 residues. V dropped 4 bases and J dropped 3; count of bases not matched to a gene: 5. Germline CDR1 MNHEY, CDR2 SVGAGI. This chain's CDR3 is CASSLQGGYTEAFF. CDR3 coding DNA: TGTGCCAGCAGTTTGCAGGGGGGGTACACTGAAGCTTTCTTT.

This clonotype appeared many times. This chain joins TRBV5-6 and TRBJ1-1, with 8 nucleotides matching TRBD1. The CDR3 is 13 residues long. Germline trimming cut 4 bases from V and 11 bases from J; bases unmatched to any gene: 10. Germline CDR1 and CDR2: SGHDT and YYEEEE. CDR3 in amino acids: CASSHWRTGKAFF. The CDR3 nucleotides are TGTGCCAGCAGCCACTGGAGGACAGGGAAGGCTTTCTTT.

The CDR3, as DNA: TGTGCCAGCAGCGCCCGCGGGACTAGCGGAAGGTACGAGCAGTACTTC. Protein: CASSARGTSGRYEQYF. The chain combines TRBV11-2 with TRBJ2-7; 11 bases map to TRBD2. This CDR3 has 16 amino acids. Germline trimming cut 5 bases from V and 4 bases from J; bases unmatched to any gene: 10. CDR1 SGHAT and CDR2 FQNNGV come from the germline V gene.

This clonotype was counted many times. The CDR3 bases are TGCAGTGCTAGCGGAATAGGGATGGGCTACGAGCAGTACTTC. Amino acid sequence: CSASGIGMGYEQYF. The V call is TRBV20-1, the J call TRBJ2-7; D uncertain. V lost 3 bases to trimming and J lost 3 bases, with 15 bases between them. This CDR3 comprises 14 residues. In germline, CDR1 is DFQATT, CDR2 SNEGSKA (reference sequence).

This clonotype has only a few counts. V and J are TRBV2 and TRBJ1-2; D call uncertain. The CDR3 runs to 14 residues. V was trimmed by 5 bases and J by 2 bases, leaving 12 bases between them. Germline V gene data show CDR1 as SNHLY and CDR2 as FYNNEI. CDR3 nucleotides: TGTGCCAGCAGTTCAGTACCGATAAACTATGGCTACACCTTC. This sequence encodes CASSSVPINYGYTF.

This clonotype was counted at least ten times. The genes are TRBV20-1 and TRBJ1-1, with a possible D match to TRBD1 (6 bases). The CDR3 is 12 amino acids. Germline lookup yields CDR1 DFQATT and CDR2 SNEGSKA (reference sequence). Trimming took off 5 bases at V and 5 bases at J, with 12 bases between the two ends. CDR3 amino acids: CSAPQGGTEAFF. CDR3 nucleotide sequence: TGCAGTGCTCCACAGGGAGGTACTGAAGCTTTCTTT.

To note about this clonotype: Given a much more abundant clone one base away, this may be a read error. J is TRBJ2-1 and V is TRBV9; 7 nucleotides align to TRBD2. The junction had 8 bases not matched to a gene; V was cut back by 2 bases and J by 3 bases. CDR1 is SGDLS and CDR2 is YYNGEE in the germline V gene. The CDR3 totals 16 residues. The CDR3 spells CASSVPLGEGYNEQFF. The CDR3 DNA is TGTGCCAGCAGCGTGCCTTTGGGGGAGGGCTACAATGAGCAGTTCTTC. Full variable domain (remainder filled in from reference TRBV9 and TRBJ2-1): DSGVTQTPKHLITATGQRVTLRCSPRSGDLSVYWYQQSLDQGLQFLIQYYNGEERAKGNILERFSAQQFPDLHSELNLSSLELGDSALYFCASSVPLGEGYNEQFFGPGTRLTVL.

In its sample, this clonotype was seen a few times. The J gene is TRBJ2-1, the V gene TRBV12-3 or TRBV12-4; D possibly matches TRBD1 or TRBD2 (6 bases each). The CDR3 length is 16 residues. V dropped 3 bases and J dropped 4 bases, with 16 bases sitting between them. The CDR3 here is CASSFDLGGRYNEQFF. CDR3 bases: TGTGCCAGCAGTTTCGACCTGGGGGGCCGGTACAATGAGCAGTTCTTC.

This clonotype was recorded many times. The chain links TRBV19 to TRBJ2-4, with D unresolved. Germline values: CDR1 LNHDA, CDR2 SQIVND (reference sequence). CDR3 size: 13 residues. V dropped 6 bases and J dropped 4 bases, with 10 bases sitting between them. For the CDR3, the DNA is TGTGCCAGTAGCTCATTGGATAAAAACATTCAGTACTTC. Amino acids: CASSSLDKNIQYF.

This clonotype was seen many times. The rearrangement joins TRBV12-3 or TRBV12-4 to TRBJ2-7; TRBD2 matches at 9 bases. The V and J ends lost 6 bases and 2 bases, in that order; junction bases with no gene match: 11. The CDR3 covers 16 residues. CDR3 sequence (DNA): TGTGCCAGCAGCCAGCCTTTAGCGGGGGTTCCCTACGAGCAGTACTTC. It codes for CASSQPLAGVPYEQYF.

A few counts support this clonotype. This chain links TRBV2 with TRBJ2-1, with D possibly TRBD2 on 6 matching bases. Trimming shortened V by 3 bases and J by 4 bases, and 13 bases separated the two germline ends. The CDR3 contains 15 residues. Germline V gives CDR1 SNHLY, CDR2 FYNNEI. The CDR3 region is CASSDTGTPYNEQFF. In DNA form, the CDR3 reads TGTGCCAGCAGTGATACCGGGACTCCATACAATGAGCAGTTCTTC.

This clonotype showed up many times. The chain links TRBV5-8 to TRBJ1-5; D uncertain. Between the trimmed V and J ends, which lost 7 bases and 0 bases, there was a span of 23 bases. Germline assignment: CDR1 SGHTS and CDR2 YDEGEE. CDR3 length: 18 residues. This CDR3 is CASQSYWTSKNSNQPQHF. In DNA, the CDR3 is TGTGCCAGCCAATCGTACTGGACCTCGAAGAATAGCAATCAGCCCCAGCATTTT.

This clonotype was seen at least ten times. The rearrangement uses TRBV20-1 and TRBJ2-3; the match to TRBD2 covers 14 bases. Germline V lookup: CDR1 DFQATT, CDR2 SNEGSKA (reference sequence). J was trimmed by 6 bases and V by 6 bases; bases with no gene match: 8. CDR3 length: 15 amino acids. The CDR3 sequence: CSASRLAGGLDTQYF. In nucleotides, the CDR3 is TGCAGTGCCTCGCGACTAGCGGGGGGGCTGGATACGCAGTATTTT.

This clonotype was seen many times. This chain connects TRBV29-1 to TRBJ1-5; the D is unclear. This CDR3 spans 13 amino acids. CDR1 is SQVTM, CDR2 ANQGSEA, per germline. The V end was cut by 4 bases, the J end by 4 bases, with 11 bases between. The CDR3 nucleotides read TGCAGCGTTGCGGACGGCGGTAATCAGCCCCAGCATTTT. As protein: CSVADGGNQPQHF.

Many counts were recorded for this clonotype. V gene TRBV4-2 combines with J gene TRBJ1-3; 8 bases fit TRBD1. The CDR3 is 15 amino acids. From germline, CDR1 is LGHNA and CDR2 YNFKEQ. The V and J ends lost 2 bases and 4 bases, in that order; junction bases with no gene match: 4. The CDR3, as DNA: TGTGCCAGCAGCCAACGGACAGGGCCGGGAAACACCATATATTTT. It codes for CASSQRTGPGNTIYF.

This clonotype was counted only a few times. The J gene is TRBJ1-5, the V gene TRBV6-6; D unresolved. Looked up from germline, CDR1 is MNHNY and CDR2 is SVGAGI (reference sequence). The CDR3 is 12 amino acids. The V gene lost 7 bases and the J gene lost 7 bases, with 11 bases spanning the gap. This CDR3 reads CASTVGGQPQHF. The CDR3 DNA sequence: TGTGCCAGCACGGTCGGAGGGCAGCCCCAGCATTTT.